A single sample is the source of the 24 T cell receptor beta chains below, sequenced in a study of spatial heterogeneity in lung cancer. TCRdb re-called the 5' RACE reads through MiXCR, storing one row per CDR3 protein. This sample has some 44,000 distinct CDR3 sequences, with roughly an eighth found just once. Noted time point: sample taken at primary tumor resection. The sequencing here drew on PBMCs, taken at surgery. All receptors come from a male donor with early-stage non-small cell lung cancer.

The genes are TRBV18 and TRBJ1-1; D gene uncertain. Per germline, CDR1 KGHSH and CDR2 LQKENI. This CDR3 is 14 amino acids long. The germline V and J ends were trimmed by 2 bases and 1 base, with 8 bases remaining between them. In DNA form, the CDR3 reads TGTGCCAGCTCACCATTGGGTACGAACACTGAAGCTTTCTTT. Protein sequence: CASSPLGTNTEAFF.

This clonotype was observed a handful of times. V usage is TRBV30 and J usage is TRBJ2-5, with D tentatively TRBD2 (6 bases). The germline CDR1 and CDR2 sequences are GTSNPN and SVGIG (reference sequence). The CDR3 loop spans 13 amino acids. The germline V and J ends were trimmed by 3 bases and 3 bases, with 11 bases remaining between them. This CDR3 is CAWSGTAEETQYF. The CDR3 coding sequence is TGTGCCTGGAGCGGGACTGCTGAAGAGACCCAGTACTTC.

Many counts were recorded for this clonotype. The chain carries TRBV4-1 and TRBJ2-7; a weak D match, TRBD1 (6 bases). Trimming pared 5 bases from V and 3 bases from J, leaving 11 bases between. Per the germline V gene, CDR1 is MGHRA and CDR2 is YSYEKL. The CDR3 covers 13 residues. This chain's CDR3 is CASSVDRYYEQYF. CDR3 nucleotides: TGCGCCAGCAGCGTGGACAGATACTACGAGCAGTACTTC.

The sample holds many counts of this clonotype. CDR3 region: CASSYSGQGNEQYF. CDR3 bases: TGTGCCAGCAGTTACTCCGGACAGGGTAACGAGCAGTACTTC. The chain recombines TRBV6-5 with TRBJ2-7, with 8 bases matching TRBD1. This CDR3 region has 14 residues. V was clipped by 0 bases and J by 5 bases; unmatched bases: 3. The germline V gene encodes CDR1 MNHEY and CDR2 SVGAGI.

This clonotype was detected a few times. The V gene is TRBV5-1, the J gene TRBJ2-5, with 11 bases identical to TRBD2. The ends lost 4 bases at V and 1 base at J; junction bases unmatched: 3. Germline CDR1 and CDR2: SGHRS and YFSETQ. The CDR3 consists of 15 residues. CDR3 nucleotides: TGCGCCAGCAGCCAAGGACTAGCGGGCCAAGAGACCCAGTACTTC. Amino acids: CASSQGLAGQETQYF.

There are a few counts of this clonotype. V usage is TRBV19 and J usage is TRBJ1-2, with unresolved D. This CDR3 comprises 14 residues. Trimming stripped 7 bases from V and 0 bases from J, with 12 bases between. Germline lookup yields CDR1 LNHDA and CDR2 SQIVND (reference sequence). Here the CDR3 DNA reads TGTGCCAGTACCCCGACCCCTTCTAACTATGGCTACACCTTC. Its protein is CASTPTPSNYGYTF.

The chain combines TRBV12-3 or TRBV12-4 with TRBJ2-2; 10 nucleotides align to TRBD1. Unmatched junction bases numbered 7, after V lost 8 bases and J lost 7 bases. This CDR3 comprises 14 residues. The CDR3 DNA sequence: TGTGCCAGCCGCGACAGGGGGCGAGGCGGGGAGCTGTTTTTT. The encoded protein is CASRDRGRGGELFF.

This clonotype was observed at least ten times. The genes are TRBV7-2 and TRBJ2-3, with D perhaps TRBD1 (6 bases). The CDR3 is 12 amino acids. V was clipped by 4 bases and J by 7 bases, with 9 bases between them. The germline CDR1 and CDR2 sequences are SGHTA and FQGNSA. The CDR3 DNA reads TGTGCCAGCAGCTGGGGACAACATACGCAGTATTTT. As protein: CASSWGQHTQYF.

This clonotype was found a few times. This sequence joins TRBV7-9 and TRBJ2-1; TRBD2 aligns across 13 bases. Germline CDR1 is SEHNR and CDR2 is FQNEAQ (reference sequence). The V and J ends lost 5 bases and 4 bases, in that order; junction bases with no gene match: 8. The CDR3 is 17 amino acids. For the CDR3, the DNA is TGTGCCAGCAGCGAGCCGCCGGGACTAGCGGGGTACAATGAGCAGTTCTTC. Translating gives CASSEPPGLAGYNEQFF.

The chain combines TRBV27 with TRBJ2-5; D tentatively fits TRBD1 or TRBD2 (5 bases each). Trimming shortened V by 8 bases and J by 0 bases, and 16 bases separated the two germline ends. This CDR3 spans 15 amino acids. CDR1 is MNHEY, CDR2 SMNVEV, per germline (reference sequence). The CDR3 protein is CASGPGASYQETQYF. The CDR3 region has the DNA TGTGCCAGCGGGCCCGGGGCGTCGTACCAAGAGACCCAGTACTTC.

This clonotype appeared a few times. The gene calls are TRBV7-2 and TRBJ2-5; D is possibly TRBD1 or TRBD2 (5 bases each). The CDR3 is made up of 13 amino acids. Trimming stripped 5 bases from V and 4 bases from J, with 11 bases between. Looked up from germline, CDR1 is SGHTA and CDR2 is FQGNSA. The CDR3 bases are TGTGCCAGCAGCAAGGGACGGAGAGAGACCCAGTACTTC. It specifies CASSKGRRETQYF.

This clonotype was picked up many times. The chain is built from TRBV10-3 and TRBJ2-7; D is unclear. V gave up 2 bases and J gave up 4 bases, with 6 bases separating them. This CDR3 contains 12 residues. Germline V CDR1 and CDR2: ENHRY, SYGVKD. The CDR3 region has the DNA TGTGCCATCAGTGAGCCCGGGTACGAGCAGTACTTC. This codes for CAISEPGYEQYF.

This clonotype was detected ten times or more. V and J are TRBV28 and TRBJ2-3; 11 nucleotides agree with TRBD2. CDR1 and CDR2 (germline): MDHEN, SYDVKM. V shed 6 bases and J 4 bases; nucleotides not matched to a gene: 9. CDR3 size: 16 residues. The CDR3 here is CASSGTTSGIADTQYF. In DNA, the CDR3 is TGTGCCAGCAGCGGCACGACTAGCGGGATTGCAGATACGCAGTATTTT.

This chain connects TRBV10-3 to TRBJ1-2; D may be TRBD1 (5 bases). Germline CDR1 is ENHRY and CDR2 is SYGVKD. The CDR3 consists of 14 residues. Between the trimmed V and J ends, which lost 4 bases and 8 bases, there was a span of 17 bases. The CDR3 is CAISVDSTGVGYTF. DNA of the CDR3: TGTGCCATCAGTGTCGACTCTACAGGTGTGGGCTACACCTTC.

This clonotype has ten or more counts. This CDR3 reads CASSLAPQGRTGELFF. DNA of the CDR3: TGTGCCAGCAGCTTAGCGCCACAGGGTCGGACCGGGGAGCTGTTTTTT. This rearrangement joins TRBV7-6 to TRBJ2-2, with D maybe TRBD1 (6 bases). The CDR3 consists of 16 residues. V lost 0 bases and J lost 5, with 13 bases in between. The germline V gene has CDR1 SGHVS and CDR2 FNYEAQ.

In this sample, this clonotype turned up a few times. The genes are TRBV14 and TRBJ2-7; D is possibly TRBD1 or TRBD2 (5 bases each). The CDR3 contains 11 residues. Germline assignment: CDR1 SGHDN and CDR2 FVKESK. V gave up 5 bases and J gave up 9 bases, with 11 bases separating them. This chain's CDR3 is CASSGYGAQYF. DNA for the CDR3: TGTGCCAGCAGCGGGTACGGGGCGCAGTACTTC.

This clonotype was counted between two and nine times. The chain joins TRBV4-3 to TRBJ1-1, with a tentative D call TRBD1 (6 bases). CDR1 LGHNA and CDR2 YSLEER come from the germline V gene. CDR3 size: 16 residues. With 6 bases removed from V and 0 bases from J, the gap between germline ends came to 17 bases. The CDR3 coding sequence is TGCGCCAGCAGTGACTCAGGGGCCGCAGTGAACACTGAAGCTTTCTTT. Protein sequence: CASSDSGAAVNTEAFF.

The CDR3 DNA reads as TGTGCCAGCAGCTCCACGGCGACTAGCTTGGGGGATGAGCAGTTCTTC. Translating it yields CASSSTATSLGDEQFF. V usage is TRBV6-5 and J usage is TRBJ2-1, with TRBD2 identical over 7 bases. CDR3 length: 16 amino acids. Germline CDR1 is MNHEY and CDR2 is SVGAGI. V shed 6 bases, J shed 8 bases, and the junction held 16 bases outside the gene matches.

This clonotype is deemed medium-sized. The chain couples TRBV5-1 to TRBJ2-1; 8 bases are shared with TRBD1. V gave up 7 bases and J gave up 6 bases; unmatched junction bases: 6. The V gene's germline CDR1 is SGHRS and CDR2 YFSETQ. The CDR3 is made up of 13 amino acids. This CDR3 reads CASREGTGNEQFF. In DNA, the CDR3 is TGCGCCAGCCGAGAAGGGACAGGCAATGAGCAGTTCTTC.

The rearrangement uses TRBV28 and TRBJ2-1, with 9 bases identical to TRBD2. Per germline, CDR1 MDHEN and CDR2 SYDVKM. V lost 4 bases and J lost 5; bases outside the gene matches: 9. The CDR3 sequence is 16 residues long. CDR3 in DNA: TGTGCCAGCAGTTCACTAGGGACTAGCAGGGACAATGAGCAGTTCTTC. It yields the protein CASSSLGTSRDNEQFF.

This clonotype was seen many times. V and J are TRBV7-9 and TRBJ1-6; D is ambiguous. Looked up from germline, CDR1 is SEHNR and CDR2 is FQNEAQ (reference sequence). V was trimmed by 5 bases and J by 7 bases, leaving 6 bases between them. The CDR3 has 12 amino acids. The CDR3 nucleotides read TGTGCCAGCAGCCGGAGGAATTCACCCCTCCACTTT. Protein: CASSRRNSPLHF.

The J gene is TRBJ1-2, the V gene TRBV5-1; TRBD1 agrees at 10 bases. The V gene's germline CDR1 is SGHRS and CDR2 YFSETQ. Losses at the gene ends were 3 bases for V and 4 bases for J; bases not matched to a gene: 3. CDR3 size: 14 residues. The CDR3 nucleotides are TGCGCCAGCAGCTGGGGACAGGGGTTCTATGGCTACACCTTC. Its translation is CASSWGQGFYGYTF.

This clonotype appeared many times. This sequence joins TRBV7-9 and TRBJ2-2; D is unresolved. V was trimmed by 2 bases and J by 5 bases, leaving 3 bases between them. This CDR3 has 12 amino acids. In germline, CDR1 is SEHNR, CDR2 FQNEAQ (reference sequence). The CDR3 loop is CASSLRTGELFF. CDR3 bases: TGTGCCAGCAGCTTACGTACCGGGGAGCTGTTTTTT.

This chain connects TRBV12-3 or TRBV12-4 to TRBJ1-3; D gene ambiguous. The CDR3 has 14 amino acids. V lost 6 bases to trimming and J lost 0 bases, with 9 bases between them. The CDR3 sequence: CASRAGYSGNTIYF. The CDR3 bases are TGTGCCAGCAGGGCGGGATACTCTGGAAACACCATATATTTT.